One T cell receptor (beta chain) is described in this entry. The data stem from a study of blood T cell repertoires in COVID-19. This CDR3 contains 12 residues. Germline loops: CDR1 SEHNR, CDR2 FQNEAQ (reference sequence). Trimming cost V 1 base and J 15 bases, with 10 bases left between them. In the original processing: Reference gene primer amplification in the assay estimated nucleated cell counts. This table comes from immunoSEQ multiplex PCR, and its TCRdb copy is limited to in-frame clones, with some not included. The V and J calls and clone size come from that table; D and trimming were worked out from the DNA. The data contain 300,000 to 400,000 clones, approximately 85% of them singletons.

This sequence joins TRBV7-9 and TRBJ1-6; possible D gene TRBD1, 5 bases. Input material: peripheral blood. The source of this sequence is a human donor in a cohort sampled during active COVID-19. The CDR3 region is CASSLEGQILHF. The CDR3 nucleotides read TGTGCCAGCAGCTTAGAAGGACAAATCCTCCACTTT.